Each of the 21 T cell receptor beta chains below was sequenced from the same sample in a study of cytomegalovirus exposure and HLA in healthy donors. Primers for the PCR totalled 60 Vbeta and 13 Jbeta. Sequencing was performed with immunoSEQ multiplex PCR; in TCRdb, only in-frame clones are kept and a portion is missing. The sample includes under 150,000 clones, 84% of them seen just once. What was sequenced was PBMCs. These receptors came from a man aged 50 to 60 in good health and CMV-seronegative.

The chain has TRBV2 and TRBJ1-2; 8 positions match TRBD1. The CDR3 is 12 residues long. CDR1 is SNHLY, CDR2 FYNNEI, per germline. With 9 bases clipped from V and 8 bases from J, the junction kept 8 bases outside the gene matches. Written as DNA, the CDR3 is TGTGCCAGGTCCCGGACAGGGTTAGGCTACACCTTC. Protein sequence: CARSRTGLGYTF.

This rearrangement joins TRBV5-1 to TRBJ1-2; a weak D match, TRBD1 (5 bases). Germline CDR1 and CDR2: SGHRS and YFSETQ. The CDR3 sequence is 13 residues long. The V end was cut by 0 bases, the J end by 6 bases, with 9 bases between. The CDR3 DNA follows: TGCGCCAGCAGCTTGGCGACAGCTGATGGCTACACCTTC. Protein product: CASSLATADGYTF.

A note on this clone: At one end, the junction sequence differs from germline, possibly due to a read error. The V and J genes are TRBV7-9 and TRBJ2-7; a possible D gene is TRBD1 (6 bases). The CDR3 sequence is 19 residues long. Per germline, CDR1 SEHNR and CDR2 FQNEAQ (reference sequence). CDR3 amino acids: CASSWARTEVGSSSHEQYF. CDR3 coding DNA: TGTGCCAGCAGCTGGGCGAGGACAGAAGTCGGGTCCTCCTCCCACGAGCAGTACTTC.

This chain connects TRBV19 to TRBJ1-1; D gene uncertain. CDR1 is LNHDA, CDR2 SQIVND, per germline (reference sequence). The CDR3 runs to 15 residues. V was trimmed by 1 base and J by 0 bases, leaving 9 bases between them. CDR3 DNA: TGTGCCAGTAGTATAGGGACCGGGATGAACACTGAAGCTTTCTTT. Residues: CASSIGTGMNTEAFF.

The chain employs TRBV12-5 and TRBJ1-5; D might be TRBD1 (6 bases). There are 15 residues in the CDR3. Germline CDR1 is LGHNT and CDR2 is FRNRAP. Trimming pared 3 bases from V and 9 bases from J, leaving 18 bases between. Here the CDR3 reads CASGFHRVTLGPQHF. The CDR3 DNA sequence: TGTGCTAGTGGTTTTCACAGGGTGACCCTCGGGCCCCAGCATTTT.

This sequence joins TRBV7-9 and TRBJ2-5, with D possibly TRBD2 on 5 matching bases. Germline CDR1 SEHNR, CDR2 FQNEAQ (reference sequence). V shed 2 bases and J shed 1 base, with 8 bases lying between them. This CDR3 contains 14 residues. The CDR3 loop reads CASSLFGGQETQYF. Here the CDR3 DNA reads TGTGCCAGCAGCTTATTCGGAGGCCAAGAGACCCAGTACTTC.

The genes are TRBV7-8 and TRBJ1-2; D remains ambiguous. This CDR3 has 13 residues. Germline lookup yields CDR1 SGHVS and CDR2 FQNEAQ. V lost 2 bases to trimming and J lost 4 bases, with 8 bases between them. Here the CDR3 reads CASSLRLLYGYTF. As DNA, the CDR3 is TGTGCCAGCAGCTTAAGACTACTCTATGGCTACACCTTC.

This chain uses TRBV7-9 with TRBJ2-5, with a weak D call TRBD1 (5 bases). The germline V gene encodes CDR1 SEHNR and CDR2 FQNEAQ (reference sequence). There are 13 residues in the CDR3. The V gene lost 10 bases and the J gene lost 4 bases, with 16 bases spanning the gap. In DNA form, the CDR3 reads TGTGCCACAAGGGGCGCAGGGCGAGAGACCCAGTACTTC. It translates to CATRGAGRETQYF. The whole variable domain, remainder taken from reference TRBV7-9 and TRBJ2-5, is DTGVSQNPRHKITKRGQNVTFRCDPISEHNRLYWYRQTLGQGPEFLTYFQNEAQLEKSRLLSDRFSAERPKGSFSTLEIQRTEQGDSAMYLCATRGAGRETQYFGPGTRLLVL.

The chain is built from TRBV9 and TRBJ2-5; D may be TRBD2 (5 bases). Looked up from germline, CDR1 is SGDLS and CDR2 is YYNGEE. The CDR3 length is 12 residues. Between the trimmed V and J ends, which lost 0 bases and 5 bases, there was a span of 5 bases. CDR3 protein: CASSVGGETQYF. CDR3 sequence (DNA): TGTGCCAGCAGCGTAGGCGGGGAGACCCAGTACTTC.

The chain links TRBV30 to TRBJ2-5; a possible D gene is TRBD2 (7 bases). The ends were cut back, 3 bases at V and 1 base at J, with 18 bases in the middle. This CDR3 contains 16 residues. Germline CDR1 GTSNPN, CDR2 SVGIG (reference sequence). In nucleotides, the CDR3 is TGTGCCTGGAGCGGGGGGCATAATATCGTCCAAGAGACCCAGTACTTC. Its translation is CAWSGGHNIVQETQYF.

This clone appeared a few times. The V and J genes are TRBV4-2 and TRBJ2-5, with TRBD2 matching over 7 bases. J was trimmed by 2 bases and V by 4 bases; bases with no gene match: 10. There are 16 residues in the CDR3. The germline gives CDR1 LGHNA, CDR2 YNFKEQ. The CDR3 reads CASSLSTAGVQETQYF. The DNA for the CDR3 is TGTGCCAGCAGCCTCTCCACGGCGGGGGTTCAAGAGACCCAGTACTTC.

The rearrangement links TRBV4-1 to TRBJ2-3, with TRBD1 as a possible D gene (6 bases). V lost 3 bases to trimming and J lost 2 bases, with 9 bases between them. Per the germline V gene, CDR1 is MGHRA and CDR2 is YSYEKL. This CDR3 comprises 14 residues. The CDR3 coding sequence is TGCGCCAGCAGCCAGGACAGCTTCACAGATACGCAGTATTTT. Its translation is CASSQDSFTDTQYF.

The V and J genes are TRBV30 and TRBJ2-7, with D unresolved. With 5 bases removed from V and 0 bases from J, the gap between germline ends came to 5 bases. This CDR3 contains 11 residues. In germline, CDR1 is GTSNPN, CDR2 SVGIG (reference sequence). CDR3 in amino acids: CAWSDSYEQYF. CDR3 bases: TGTGCCTGGTCAGACTCCTACGAGCAGTACTTC.

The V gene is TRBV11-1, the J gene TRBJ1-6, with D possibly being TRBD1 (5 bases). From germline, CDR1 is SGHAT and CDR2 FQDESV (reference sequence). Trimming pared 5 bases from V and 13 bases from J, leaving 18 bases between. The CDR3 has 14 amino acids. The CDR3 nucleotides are TGTGCCAGCAGCCGCGGGGACCGTGACGTCCCCCTCCACTTT. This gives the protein CASSRGDRDVPLHF.

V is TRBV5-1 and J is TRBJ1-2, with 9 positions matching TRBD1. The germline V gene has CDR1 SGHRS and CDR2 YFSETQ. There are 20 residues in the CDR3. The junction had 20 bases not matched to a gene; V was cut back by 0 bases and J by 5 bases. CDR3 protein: CASSLEFGGTGNLFAYGYTF. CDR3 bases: TGCGCCAGCAGCTTGGAATTTGGCGGGACAGGGAACCTATTCGCTTATGGCTACACCTTC.

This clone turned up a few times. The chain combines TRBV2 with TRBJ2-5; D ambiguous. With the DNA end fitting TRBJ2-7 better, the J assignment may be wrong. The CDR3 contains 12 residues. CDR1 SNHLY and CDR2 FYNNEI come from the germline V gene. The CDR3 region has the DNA TGTGCCAGCAGTGAACTGCGGTTCGAGCAGTACTTC. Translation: CASSELRFEQYF.

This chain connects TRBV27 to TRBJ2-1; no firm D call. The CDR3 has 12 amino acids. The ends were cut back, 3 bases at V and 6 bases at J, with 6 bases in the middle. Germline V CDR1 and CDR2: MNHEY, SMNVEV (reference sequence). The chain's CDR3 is CASSLGPNEQFF. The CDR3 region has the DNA TGTGCCAGCAGTTTGGGCCCCAATGAGCAGTTCTTC.

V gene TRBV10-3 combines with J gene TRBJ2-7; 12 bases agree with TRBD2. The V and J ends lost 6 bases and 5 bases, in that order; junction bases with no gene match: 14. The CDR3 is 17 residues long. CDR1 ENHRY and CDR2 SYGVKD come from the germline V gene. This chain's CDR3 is CAISPTPPSGGAHEQYF. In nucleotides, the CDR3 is TGTGCCATCAGCCCCACTCCCCCTAGCGGGGGGGCCCACGAGCAGTACTTC.

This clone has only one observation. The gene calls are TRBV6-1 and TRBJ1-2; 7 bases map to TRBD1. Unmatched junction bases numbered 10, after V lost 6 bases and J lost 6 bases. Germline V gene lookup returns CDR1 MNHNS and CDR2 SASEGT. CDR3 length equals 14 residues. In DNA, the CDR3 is TGTGCCAGCAGCGCCTTCGACAGGGTGGATGGCTACACCTTC. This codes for CASSAFDRVDGYTF.

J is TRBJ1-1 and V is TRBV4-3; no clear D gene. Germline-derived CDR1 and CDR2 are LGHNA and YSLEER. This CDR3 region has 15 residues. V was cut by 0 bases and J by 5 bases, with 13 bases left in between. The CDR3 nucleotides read TGCGCCAGCAGCCAAGATCGCGCAGGTCTTACTGAAGCTTTCTTT. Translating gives CASSQDRAGLTEAFF.

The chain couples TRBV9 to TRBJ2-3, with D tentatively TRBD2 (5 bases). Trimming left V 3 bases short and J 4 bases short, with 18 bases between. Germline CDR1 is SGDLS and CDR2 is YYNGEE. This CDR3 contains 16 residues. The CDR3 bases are TGTGCCAGCAGCGCTCTAGGCGGGTTCACCGCAGATACGCAGTATTTT. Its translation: CASSALGGFTADTQYF.